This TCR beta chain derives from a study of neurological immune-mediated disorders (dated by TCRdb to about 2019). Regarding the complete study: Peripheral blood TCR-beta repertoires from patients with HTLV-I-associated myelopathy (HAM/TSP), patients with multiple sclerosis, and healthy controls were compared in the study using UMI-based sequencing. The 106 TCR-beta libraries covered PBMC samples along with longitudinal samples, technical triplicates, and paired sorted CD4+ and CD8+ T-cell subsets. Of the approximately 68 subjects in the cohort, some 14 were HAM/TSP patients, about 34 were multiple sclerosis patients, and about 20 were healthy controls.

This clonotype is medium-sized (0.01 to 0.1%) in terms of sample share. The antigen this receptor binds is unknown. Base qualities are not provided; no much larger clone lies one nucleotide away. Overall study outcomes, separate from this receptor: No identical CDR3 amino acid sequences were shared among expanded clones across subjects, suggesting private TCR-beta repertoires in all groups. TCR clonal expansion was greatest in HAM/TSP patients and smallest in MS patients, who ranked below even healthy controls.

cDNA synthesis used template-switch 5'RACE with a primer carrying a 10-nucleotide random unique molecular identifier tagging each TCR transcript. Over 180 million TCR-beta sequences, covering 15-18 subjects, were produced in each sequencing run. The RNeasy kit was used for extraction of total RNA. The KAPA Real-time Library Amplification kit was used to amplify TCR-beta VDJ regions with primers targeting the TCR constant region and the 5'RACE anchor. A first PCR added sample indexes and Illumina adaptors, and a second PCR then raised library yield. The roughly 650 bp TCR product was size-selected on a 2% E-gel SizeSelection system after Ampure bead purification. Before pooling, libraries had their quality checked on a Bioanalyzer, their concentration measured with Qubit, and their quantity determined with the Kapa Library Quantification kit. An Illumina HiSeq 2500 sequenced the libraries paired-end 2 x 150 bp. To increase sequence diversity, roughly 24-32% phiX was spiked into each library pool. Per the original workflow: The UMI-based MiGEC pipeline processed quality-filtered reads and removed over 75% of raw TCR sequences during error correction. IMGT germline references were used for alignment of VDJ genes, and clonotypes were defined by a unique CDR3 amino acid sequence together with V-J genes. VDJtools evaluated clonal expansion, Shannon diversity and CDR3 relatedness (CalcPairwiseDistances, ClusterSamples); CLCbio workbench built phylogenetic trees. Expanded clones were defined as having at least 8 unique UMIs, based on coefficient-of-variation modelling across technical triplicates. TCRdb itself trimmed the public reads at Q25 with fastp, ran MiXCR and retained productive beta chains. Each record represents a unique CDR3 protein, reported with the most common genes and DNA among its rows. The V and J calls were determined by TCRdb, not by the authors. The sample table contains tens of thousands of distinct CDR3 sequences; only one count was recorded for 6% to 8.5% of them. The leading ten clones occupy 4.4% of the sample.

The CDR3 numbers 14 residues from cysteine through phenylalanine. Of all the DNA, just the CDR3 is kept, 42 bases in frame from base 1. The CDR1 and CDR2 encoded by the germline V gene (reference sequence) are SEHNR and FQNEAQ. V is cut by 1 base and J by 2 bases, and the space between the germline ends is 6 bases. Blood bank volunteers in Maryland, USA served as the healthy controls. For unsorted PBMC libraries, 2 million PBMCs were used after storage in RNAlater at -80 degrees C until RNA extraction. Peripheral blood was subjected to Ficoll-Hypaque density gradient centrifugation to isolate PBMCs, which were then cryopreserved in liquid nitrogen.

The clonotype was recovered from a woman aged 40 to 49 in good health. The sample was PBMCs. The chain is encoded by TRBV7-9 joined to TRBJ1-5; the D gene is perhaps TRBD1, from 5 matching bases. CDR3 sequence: CASSLEGGNQPQHF. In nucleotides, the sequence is TGTGCCAGCAGCTTAGAAGGGGGCAATCAGCCCCAGCATTTT. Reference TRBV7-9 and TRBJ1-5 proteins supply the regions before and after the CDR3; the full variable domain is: DTGVSQNPRHKITKRGQNVTFRCDPISEHNRLYWYRQTLGQGPEFLTYFQNEAQLEKSRLLSDRFSAERPKGSFSTLEIQRTEQGDSAMYLCASSLEGGNQPQHFGDGTRLSIL.